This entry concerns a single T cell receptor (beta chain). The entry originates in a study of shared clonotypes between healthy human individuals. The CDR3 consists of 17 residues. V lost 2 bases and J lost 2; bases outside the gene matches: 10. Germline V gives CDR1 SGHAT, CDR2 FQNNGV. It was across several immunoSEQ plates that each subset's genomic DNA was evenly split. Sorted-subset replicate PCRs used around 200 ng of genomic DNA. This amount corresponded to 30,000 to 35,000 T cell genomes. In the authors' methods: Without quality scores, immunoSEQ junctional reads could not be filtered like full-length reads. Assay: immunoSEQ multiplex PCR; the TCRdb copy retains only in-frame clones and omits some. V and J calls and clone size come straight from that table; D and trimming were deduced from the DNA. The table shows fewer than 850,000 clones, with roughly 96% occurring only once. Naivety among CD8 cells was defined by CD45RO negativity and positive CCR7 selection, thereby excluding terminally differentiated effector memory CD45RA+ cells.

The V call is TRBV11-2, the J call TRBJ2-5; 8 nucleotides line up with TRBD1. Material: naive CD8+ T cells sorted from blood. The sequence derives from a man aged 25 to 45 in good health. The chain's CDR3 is CASSLNPRTGTQETQYF. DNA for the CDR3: TGTGCCAGCAGCTTAAACCCACGGACAGGGACTCAAGAGACCCAGTACTTC.